This is a list of T cell receptor beta chains from one sample in a study of blood T cell repertoires in COVID-19. Sequencing used immunoSEQ multiplex PCR; TCRdb keeps in-frame clones, though not all of them. The sample has about 240,000 clones, about 82% seen once; the top ten hold over 9%. The source material was peripheral blood. The receptors originated from an older man with acute or convalescent COVID-19. CDR3s include the opening cysteine and the closing phenylalanine or tryptophan.

J: TRBJ1-2; V: TRBV28; CDR3: CASSIGTGRDGYTF
J: TRBJ1-1; V: TRBV14; CDR3: CASSQGIIGGSTEAFF
J: TRBJ2-7; V: TRBV29-1; CDR3: CSGGTLYEQYF
J: TRBJ1-3; V: TRBV28; CDR3: CASSFELFSGNTIYF
J: TRBJ1-1; V: TRBV11-2; CDR3: CASSLAGLRNTEAFF
J: TRBJ2-1; V: TRBV28; CDR3: CASRLAGPDEQFF
J: TRBJ1-5; V: TRBV15; CDR3: CATSRGGTGGLQPQHF
J: TRBJ2-1; V: TRBV5-1; CDR3: CASSGLAGAWNEQFF
J: TRBJ2-3; V: TRBV6-5; CDR3: CASMFSSGSADTQYF
J: TRBJ2-7; V: TRBV5-1; CDR3: CASSLTLAGASVEQYF
J: TRBJ1-1; V: TRBV19; CDR3: CASSRRLGGESTEAFF
J: TRBJ1-5; V: TRBV6-4; CDR3: CASSRSQPQHF
J: TRBJ2-7; V: TRBV6-5; CDR3: CASSYPQGGVPYEQYF
J: TRBJ2-7; V: TRBV5-1; CDR3: CASSPGLAGVYEQYF
J: TRBJ2-7; V: TRBV3-1/TRBV3-2; CDR3: CASSQLDEQYF
J: TRBJ1-2; V: TRBV2; CDR3: CASSTDRKDGYTF
J: TRBJ1-4; V: TRBV6-5; CDR3: CASSQDGGGEKLFF
J: TRBJ2-5; V: TRBV5-1; CDR3: CASSLGPTSSQETQYF
J: TRBJ1-4; V: TRBV28; CDR3: CASSFRGGNEKLFF
J: TRBJ1-2; V: TRBV6-5; CDR3: CASSYSSPGGYTF
J: TRBJ2-5; V: TRBV2; CDR3: CASSGGQGSMETQYF
J: TRBJ2-1; V: TRBV28; CDR3: CASREQGPYNEQFF
J: TRBJ2-5; V: TRBV2; CDR3: CASSEGVYQETQYF
J: TRBJ1-1; V: TRBV19; CDR3: CASTQGGLSWAFF
J: TRBJ2-5; V: TRBV2; CDR3: CATQREFSETQYF
J: TRBJ1-6; V: TRBV6-5; CDR3: CASSLVGRQYNSPLHF
J: TRBJ1-5; V: TRBV6-2/TRBV6-3; CDR3: CASSSTAYSNQPQHF
J: TRBJ2-1; V: TRBV2; CDR3: CASSGLAGVVNEQFF
J: TRBJ1-2; V: TRBV28; CDR3: CASSSGTGSYGYTF
J: TRBJ1-2; V: TRBV7-9; CDR3: CASSEQVIYGYTF
J: TRBJ1-4; V: TRBV12-3/TRBV12-4; CDR3: CASSLAFNEKLFF
J: TRBJ2-7; V: TRBV3-1/TRBV3-2; CDR3: CASSQGGHEQYF
J: TRBJ1-5; V: TRBV19; CDR3: CASSFLTGGRGQPQHF
J: TRBJ2-2; V: TRBV14; CDR3: CASSQHSGTSGTGELFF
J: TRBJ2-2; V: TRBV11-3; CDR3: CASSFDTGELFF
J: TRBJ2-7; V: TRBV28; CDR3: CASSLPGTGSYEQYF
J: TRBJ1-1; V: TRBV10-3; CDR3: CAISESRGTEAFF
J: TRBJ2-7; V: TRBV3-1/TRBV3-2; CDR3: CASSQGPRGPGQYF
J: TRBJ2-3; V: TRBV28; CDR3: CASSRGGVGDTQYF
J: TRBJ1-2; V: TRBV2; CDR3: CASSGTGNYGYTF
J: TRBJ1-5; V: TRBV29-1; CDR3: CSYKQGGNQPQHF
J: TRBJ1-2; V: TRBV6-5; CDR3: CASRRHSNYGYTF
J: TRBJ2-2; V: TRBV13; CDR3: CASSLGWGYGSTGELFF
J: TRBJ1-4; V: TRBV4-1; CDR3: CASSPQGETNEKLFF
J: TRBJ2-5; V: TRBV6-5; CDR3: CASIHSGGKTQYF
J: TRBJ2-1; V: TRBV5-6; CDR3: CASSLERGSSYNEQFF
J: TRBJ1-4; V: TRBV19; CDR3: CASNHRQGREKLFF
J: TRBJ2-5; V: TRBV18; CDR3: CASSRGNSGPETQYF
J: TRBJ2-7; V: TRBV18; CDR3: CASSPEGYEQYF
J: TRBJ1-3; V: TRBV5-4; CDR3: CASSLTGVAGNTIYF
J: TRBJ1-3; V: TRBV6-6; CDR3: CASSGGTGNTIYF